This T cell receptor beta chain was recorded in a study of identical twins. Comment on this clonotype: The antigen is not known.

V shed 0 bases and J shed 5 bases, with 16 bases lying between them. Germline CDR1 reads SGHRS; CDR2 reads YFSETQ. The CDR3 is 16 amino acids. One entry per CDR3 protein results from TCRdb running MiXCR on the 5' RACE reads. In the table there are 550,000 to 800,000 distinct CDR3 sequences, 7.1% of which are singletons. Whole-study findings and limits: Fewer insertions characterized abundant cord blood beta clonotypes, whereas memory repertoires showed none. Beta out-of-frame sequences showed weaker excess sharing between twins.

These sequences were also reported in another study, on yellow fever vaccine responses in identical twins.

Sequences were obtained from PBMCs. V and J are TRBV5-1 and TRBJ2-3; D perhaps matches TRBD2 (5 bases). The TCR was taken from a woman aged 18-29 years in good health. CDR3 loop: CASSLAGLRAGDTQYF. The DNA of the CDR3 is TGCGCCAGCAGCTTGGCCGGATTAAGGGCGGGAGATACGCAGTATTTT.